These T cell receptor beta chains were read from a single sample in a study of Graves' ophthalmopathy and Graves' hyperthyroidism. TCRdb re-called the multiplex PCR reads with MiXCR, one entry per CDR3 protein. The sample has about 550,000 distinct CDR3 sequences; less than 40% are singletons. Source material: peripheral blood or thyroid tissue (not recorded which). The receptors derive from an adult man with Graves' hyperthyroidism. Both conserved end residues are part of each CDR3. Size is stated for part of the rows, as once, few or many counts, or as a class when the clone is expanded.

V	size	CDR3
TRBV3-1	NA	CASSSRQHYEQYF
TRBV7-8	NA	CASSRGRHNEQFF
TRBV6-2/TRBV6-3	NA	CASTLDRVRTGELFF
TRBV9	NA	CASTSDRGLFTGELFF
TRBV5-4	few	CASSLGLIAGELFF
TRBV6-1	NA	CASSRRTGGGQPQHF
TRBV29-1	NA	CSGQGAMNTEAFF
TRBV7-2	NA	CASSFGRGVNQPQHF
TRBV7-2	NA	CASSLDAGVTEAFF
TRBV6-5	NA	CASPGQGTAGELFF
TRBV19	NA	CASSISGVADTQYF
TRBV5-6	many	CASSIDGTSSYNSPLHF
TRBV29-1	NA	CSVSSSGRRNEQFF
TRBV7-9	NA	CASSLVLQGELFF
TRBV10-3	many	CAISDGTGPYEQYF
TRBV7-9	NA	CASSLTGSNVLTF
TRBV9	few	CASSPAGQRNTDTQYF
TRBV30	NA	CAWTGTNNSPLHF
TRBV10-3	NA	CAISESRGTGAYEQYF
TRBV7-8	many	CASSLVARAFSYNSPLHF
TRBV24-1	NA	CATSASTPGAGQPQHF
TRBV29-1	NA	CSVVQGASETQYF
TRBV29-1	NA	CSVVGTAYNEQYF
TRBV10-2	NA	CASSVERGSSYNEQFF
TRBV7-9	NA	CASSDNRGMQYF
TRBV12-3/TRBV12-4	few	CASSSGQGDLAGELFF